This T cell receptor (beta chain) was obtained from a study of OX40 agonist ivuxolimab in advanced cancers. TCRdb keeps only in-frame clones here, not all; method: immunoSEQ multiplex PCR. The data show about 98,000 clones, around 92% seen once. After removal of 5 bases from V and 5 bases from J, the junction contained 4 bases not matched to a gene. Germline values: CDR1 SGHVS, CDR2 FNYEAQ. This CDR3 spans 15 amino acids. This sequence joins TRBV7-6 and TRBJ2-3; 13 bases line up with TRBD2. The sample was CD4+ or CD8+ T cells sorted from blood, taken in a trial of the OX40 agonist ivuxolimab. This TCR came from an adult with an advanced solid tumor such as melanoma, head and neck, liver or kidney cancer. The CDR3 DNA follows: TGTGCCAGCAGCCGTGGACTAGCGGGAGTAGATACGCAGTATTTT. This gives the protein CASSRGLAGVDTQYF.